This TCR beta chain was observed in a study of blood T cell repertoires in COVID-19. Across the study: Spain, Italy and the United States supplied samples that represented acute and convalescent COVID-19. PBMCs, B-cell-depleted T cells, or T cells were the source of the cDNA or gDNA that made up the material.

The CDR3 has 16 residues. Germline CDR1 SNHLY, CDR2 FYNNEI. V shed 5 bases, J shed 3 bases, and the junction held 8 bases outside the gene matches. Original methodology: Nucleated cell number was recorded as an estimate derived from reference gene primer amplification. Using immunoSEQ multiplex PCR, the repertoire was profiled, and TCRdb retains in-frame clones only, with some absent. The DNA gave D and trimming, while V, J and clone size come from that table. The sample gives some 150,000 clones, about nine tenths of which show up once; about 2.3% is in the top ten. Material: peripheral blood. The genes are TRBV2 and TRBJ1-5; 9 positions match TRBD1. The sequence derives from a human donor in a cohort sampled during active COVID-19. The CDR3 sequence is CASSSTGGSHNQPQHF. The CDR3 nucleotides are TGTGCCAGCAGTTCGACAGGGGGATCACACAATCAGCCCCAGCATTTT.